This T cell receptor (beta chain) appears in the sequencing data of a study of CD8 T cells in Susac syndrome. CDR1 SNHLY and CDR2 FYNNEI come from the germline V gene. Trimming shortened V by 1 base and J by 5 bases, and 9 bases separated the two germline ends. The CDR3 extends over 14 amino acids. Reverse transcription used about 0.45 to 1 ug RNA and random hexamers. TCRdb passed the immunoSEQ multiplex PCR reads through MiXCR, listing each CDR3 protein once. Found here are 170,000 or so distinct CDR3 sequences, under 95% of them singletons; the top ten hold roughly 0.1%. Material: CD4+ T cells from PBMCs. The chain is built from TRBV2 and TRBJ2-1; no reliable D call. This clonotype originated in a human donor with multiple sclerosis. CDR3 protein: CASSEVALNNEQFF. CDR3 coding DNA: TGTGCCAGCAGTGAAGTAGCTCTGAACAATGAGCAGTTCTTC.